The 20 T cell receptor beta chains reported below all come from one sample, sequenced in a study of CD8 T cells in Susac syndrome. Reverse transcription used about 0.45 to 1 ug RNA and random hexamers. Using its own MiXCR run on the immunoSEQ multiplex PCR reads, TCRdb lists one record per CDR3 protein. The sample carries under 300,000 distinct CDR3 sequences, around 96% recorded once. Material for sequencing was CD4+ T cells from PBMCs. These receptors were obtained from a human donor with Susac syndrome.

The rearrangement links TRBV20-1 to TRBJ2-3; 8 positions agree with TRBD1. CDR1 is DFQATT and CDR2 is SNEGSKA in the germline V gene (reference sequence). The CDR3 runs 15 residues. The junction had 10 bases not matched to a gene; V was cut back by 6 bases and J by 2 bases. The CDR3 loop reads CSASQGQEHTDTQYF. CDR3 DNA sequence: TGCAGTGCATCACAGGGACAGGAGCACACAGATACGCAGTATTTT.

The chain joins TRBV7-6 to TRBJ1-5; no clear D. Looked up from germline, CDR1 is SGHVS and CDR2 is FNYEAQ. The CDR3 spans 15 residues. The V and J ends lost 1 base and 4 bases respectively, with 11 bases between them. DNA for the CDR3: TGTGCCAGCAGCTTAGGGGGAAATCCTAATCAGCCCCAGCATTTT. The encoded protein is CASSLGGNPNQPQHF.

This clonotype was seen just once. The chain recombines TRBV5-4 with TRBJ2-7; D is possibly TRBD2 (6 bases). This CDR3 has 14 residues. V shed 9 bases and J shed 3 bases, with 19 bases lying between them. In germline, CDR1 is SGHNT, CDR2 YYREEE (reference sequence). The CDR3 is CATSIRGGIYEQYF. In DNA form, the CDR3 reads TGTGCCACCTCCATTCGGGGCGGGATCTACGAGCAGTACTTC.

The chain joins TRBV27 to TRBJ2-7; D not certain. The CDR3 length is 13 residues. Germline CDR1 MNHEY, CDR2 SMNVEV (reference sequence). The V and J ends lost 0 bases and 3 bases respectively, with 6 bases between them. The CDR3 region is CASSLSIGYEQYF. The CDR3 region has the DNA TGTGCCAGCAGTTTATCGATTGGCTACGAGCAGTACTTC.

The gene calls are TRBV2 and TRBJ2-1; 11 bases map to TRBD2. J gave up 4 bases and V 10 bases, and 15 bases lay outside the gene matches. This CDR3 spans 17 amino acids. The germline V gene has CDR1 SNHLY and CDR2 FYNNEI. The CDR3, as DNA: TGTGCCACCTTCGGCAGTACTAGCGGGAGCCTTTACAATGAGCAGTTCTTC. It specifies CATFGSTSGSLYNEQFF.

This chain uses TRBV6-4 with TRBJ2-2; tentative D call: TRBD2 (5 bases). V lost 8 bases and J 5 bases, leaving 18 bases between the germline ends. This CDR3 is 15 amino acids long. Germline CDR1 MRHNA, CDR2 SNTAGT. CDR3 sequence: CASARGPIGTGELFF. The CDR3 DNA reads as TGTGCCAGCGCCAGAGGGCCAATAGGGACCGGGGAGCTGTTTTTT.

This chain uses TRBV18 with TRBJ1-2, with TRBD1 matching over 11 bases. Germline CDR1 and CDR2: KGHSH and LQKENI. CDR3 length equals 16 residues. The junction had 6 bases not matched to a gene; V was cut back by 2 bases and J by 4 bases. CDR3 coding DNA: TGTGCCAGCTCACCAAAGGACAGGGGGCTTGTCTATGGCTACACCTTC. Encoded protein: CASSPKDRGLVYGYTF. The variable domain in full, with the rest retrieved from reference TRBV18 and TRBJ1-2, is NAGVMQNPRHLVRRRGQEARLRCSPMKGHSHVYWYRQLPEEGLKFMVYLQKENIIDESGMPKERFSAEFPKEGPSILRIQQVVRGDSAAYFCASSPKDRGLVYGYTFGSGTRLTVV.

The CDR3 is CSVDSPTGELFF. CDR3 bases: TGCAGCGTTGATTCACCGACCGGGGAGCTGTTTTTT. This chain joins TRBV29-1 and TRBJ2-2; D not certain. This CDR3 contains 12 residues. The V gene's germline CDR1 is SQVTM and CDR2 ANQGSEA. V gave up 3 bases and J gave up 5 bases, with 7 bases separating them.

This chain links TRBV9 with TRBJ2-3; D possibly corresponds to TRBD2 (6 bases). The CDR3 consists of 15 residues. CDR1 and CDR2 from the germline V gene are SGDLS and YYNGEE. V shed 6 bases and J shed 2 bases, with 16 bases lying between them. CDR3 in DNA: TGTGCCAGCAAACCCCGGGACTTTTTCACAGATACGCAGTATTTT. Amino acids: CASKPRDFFTDTQYF.

The gene calls are TRBV12-3 or TRBV12-4 and TRBJ2-1; TRBD2 matches at 8 bases. Trimming removed 3 bases from V and 7 bases from J; junction bases left unmatched: 14. The CDR3 is 17 residues long. The CDR3 here is CASSFFPSGSLWNEQFF. CDR3 coding DNA: TGTGCCAGCAGTTTTTTCCCGAGCGGGAGTCTATGGAATGAGCAGTTCTTC.

V usage is TRBV9 and J usage is TRBJ2-3; 10 bases agree with TRBD2. The germline CDR1 and CDR2 sequences are SGDLS and YYNGEE. Losses at the gene ends were 6 bases for V and 3 bases for J; bases not matched to a gene: 13. There are 17 residues in the CDR3. CDR3 in amino acids: CASTPGVAGGGTDTQYF. CDR3 DNA sequence: TGTGCCAGCACCCCCGGGGTAGCGGGAGGAGGGACAGATACGCAGTATTTT.

The V and J genes are TRBV28 and TRBJ1-2; no firm D call. V shed 1 base and J shed 3 bases, with 12 bases lying between them. The CDR3 runs to 15 residues. The germline V gene encodes CDR1 MDHEN and CDR2 SYDVKM. This CDR3 reads CASSLSGRSYYGYTF. Here the CDR3 DNA reads TGTGCCAGCAGTTTATCCGGCAGATCCTACTATGGCTACACCTTC.

The chain combines TRBV15 with TRBJ2-3; maybe TRBD1 (5 bases). The CDR3 sequence is 14 residues long. The V and J ends lost 5 bases and 0 bases respectively, with 9 bases between them. CDR1 and CDR2 (germline): LNHNV, YYDKDF (reference sequence). CDR3 amino acids: CATSSGLSTDTQYF. The CDR3 DNA reads as TGTGCCACCAGCTCAGGGTTGAGCACAGATACGCAGTATTTT.

The chain combines TRBV28 with TRBJ2-5; D remains unclear. Trimming cost V 3 bases and J 1 base, with 15 bases left between them. CDR1 is MDHEN and CDR2 is SYDVKM in the germline V gene. This CDR3 region has 16 residues. The CDR3: CASSLQWSKAQETQYF. CDR3 DNA sequence: TGTGCCAGCAGTTTGCAGTGGAGTAAAGCCCAAGAGACCCAGTACTTC.

This clonotype was recorded a few times. The V and J genes are TRBV29-1 and TRBJ1-4; D possibly corresponds to TRBD1 (6 bases). Germline values: CDR1 SQVTM, CDR2 ANQGSEA. The CDR3 totals 11 residues. Between the trimmed V and J ends, which lost 6 bases and 5 bases, there was a span of 7 bases. CDR3: CSVTGNEKLFF. In DNA form, the CDR3 reads TGCAGCGTGACAGGAAATGAAAAACTGTTTTTT.

The chain recombines TRBV29-1 with TRBJ1-5; D is possibly TRBD1 (5 bases). CDR1 and CDR2 (germline): SQVTM, ANQGSEA. CDR3 length equals 14 residues. The V gene lost 3 bases and the J gene lost 5 bases, with 14 bases spanning the gap. In nucleotides, the CDR3 is TGCAGCGTTGACCTTGGGCAGGGCGATCAGCCCCAGCATTTT. Translated, it gives CSVDLGQGDQPQHF.

V is TRBV4-2 and J is TRBJ1-2; unclear D gene. The CDR3 length is 13 residues. Between the trimmed V and J ends, which lost 0 bases and 6 bases, there was a span of 8 bases. Per the germline V gene, CDR1 is LGHNA and CDR2 is YNFKEQ. CDR3 residues: CASSQDFGNGYTF. The CDR3 DNA follows: TGTGCCAGCAGCCAAGATTTTGGGAATGGCTACACCTTC.

The chain links TRBV2 to TRBJ1-2; D not certain. The CDR3 sequence is 11 residues long. Per germline, CDR1 SNHLY and CDR2 FYNNEI. V dropped 9 bases and J dropped 6 bases, with 11 bases sitting between them. CDR3 in DNA: TGTGCCAGTCGCAGAGTAGATGGCTACACCTTC. Translating gives CASRRVDGYTF.

The V call is TRBV15, the J call TRBJ1-1; possibly TRBD1 for D (6 bases). Germline V gene sequence: CDR1 LNHNV, CDR2 YYDKDF (reference sequence). This CDR3 is built from 16 residues. V lost 1 base to trimming and J lost 5 bases, with 17 bases between them. The CDR3 protein is CATSRGSSSGETEAFF. The CDR3, as DNA: TGTGCCACCAGCAGAGGCTCGTCGTCAGGGGAAACTGAAGCTTTCTTT.

J is TRBJ2-3 and V is TRBV6-1; TRBD2 matches 11 bases. CDR1 is MNHNS and CDR2 is SASEGT in the germline V gene. V dropped 6 bases and J dropped 1; count of bases not matched to a gene: 6. The CDR3 spans 16 residues. The CDR3 sequence is CASSRGTSGGTDTQYF. The CDR3 nucleotides read TGTGCCAGCAGCCGCGGGACTAGCGGCGGCACAGATACGCAGTATTTT.